Sequencing of this TCR beta chain was carried out in a study of blood T cell repertoires in COVID-19. Study details: COVID-19 samples collected from the United States, Italy and Spain covered acute and convalescent phases. Sources were T cells, B-cell-depleted T cells, or PBMCs; the material itself was cDNA or gDNA.

The authors' processing: Amplifying reference gene primers gave estimates of nucleated cell counts. Here immunoSEQ multiplex PCR was the method, and the copy in TCRdb shows in-frame clones only, minus some. D and trimming come from the DNA, and the V and J calls and clone size come from that table. The sample lists some 47,000 clones, around 80% seen once, with nearly 45% in the top ten. The germline V gene encodes CDR1 LNHDA and CDR2 SQIVND (reference sequence). This CDR3 spans 15 amino acids. The V end lost 3 bases, the J end lost 3 bases, and 11 bases lay between the germline ends. V usage is TRBV19 and J usage is TRBJ1-4; possible D gene TRBD1, 5 bases. This TCR was sampled from a human donor in a cohort sampled during active COVID-19. What was sequenced was peripheral blood. The CDR3 DNA reads as TGTGCCAGTAGTATGGCGGGGGTGTCTAATGAAAAACTGTTTTTT. This sequence encodes CASSMAGVSNEKLFF.